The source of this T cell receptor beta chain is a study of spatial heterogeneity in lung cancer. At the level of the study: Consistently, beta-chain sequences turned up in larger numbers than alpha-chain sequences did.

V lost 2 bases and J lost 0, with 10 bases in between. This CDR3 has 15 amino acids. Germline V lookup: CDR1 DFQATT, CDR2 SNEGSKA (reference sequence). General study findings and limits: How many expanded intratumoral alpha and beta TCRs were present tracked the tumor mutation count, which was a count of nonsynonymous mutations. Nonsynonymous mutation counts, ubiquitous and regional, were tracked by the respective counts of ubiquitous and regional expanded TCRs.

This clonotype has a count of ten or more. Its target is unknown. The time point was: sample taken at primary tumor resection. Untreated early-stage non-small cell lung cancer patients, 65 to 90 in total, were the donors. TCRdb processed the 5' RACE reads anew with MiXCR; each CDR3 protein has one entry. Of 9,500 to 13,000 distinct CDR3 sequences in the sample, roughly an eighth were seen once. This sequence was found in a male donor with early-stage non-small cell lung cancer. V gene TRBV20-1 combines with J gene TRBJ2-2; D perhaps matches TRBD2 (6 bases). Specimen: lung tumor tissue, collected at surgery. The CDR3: CSARSSGTNTGELFF. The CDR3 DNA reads TGCAGTGCTAGAAGTAGCGGTACGAACACCGGGGAGCTGTTTTTT.